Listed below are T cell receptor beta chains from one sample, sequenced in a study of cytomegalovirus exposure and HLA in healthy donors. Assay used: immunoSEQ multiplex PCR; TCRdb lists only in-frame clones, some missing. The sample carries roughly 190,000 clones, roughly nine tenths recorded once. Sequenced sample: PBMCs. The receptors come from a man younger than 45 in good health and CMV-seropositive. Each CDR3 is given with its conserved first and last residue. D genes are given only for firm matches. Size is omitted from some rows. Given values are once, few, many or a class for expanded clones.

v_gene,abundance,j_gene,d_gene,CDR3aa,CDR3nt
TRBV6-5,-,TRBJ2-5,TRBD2,CASSYLAGVGETQYF,TGTGCCAGCAGTTACTTAGCGGGAGTGGGAGAGACCCAGTACTTC
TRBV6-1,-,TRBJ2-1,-,CASSVNHEQFF,TGTGCCAGCAGTGTGAACCATGAGCAGTTCTTC
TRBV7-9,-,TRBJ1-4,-,CASSLPTTGGPREEKLFF,TGTGCCAGCAGCTTACCCACGACAGGCGGCCCCCGCGAGGAAAAACTGTTTTTT
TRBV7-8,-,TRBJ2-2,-,CASSSSVHPNTGELFF,TGTGCCAGCAGTTCCTCGGTTCACCCGAACACCGGGGAGCTGTTTTTT
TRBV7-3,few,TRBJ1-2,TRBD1,CASRPTGTGVNYGYTF,TGTGCCAGCCGCCCCACCGGGACAGGCGTGAACTATGGCTACACCTTC
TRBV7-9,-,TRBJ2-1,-,CASSLTTNSNNEQFF,TGTGCCAGCAGCTTGACTACCAACTCAAACAATGAGCAGTTCTTC
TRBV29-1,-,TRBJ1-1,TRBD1,CSVKTGVNTEAFF,TGCAGCGTTAAGACAGGGGTCAACACTGAAGCTTTCTTT
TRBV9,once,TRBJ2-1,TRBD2,CASSEGLAGGGSYNEQFF,TGTGCCAGCAGCGAGGGACTAGCGGGGGGAGGATCCTACAATGAGCAGTTCTTC
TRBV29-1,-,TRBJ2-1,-,CSVERTYNEQFF,TGCAGCGTTGAACGAACCTACAATGAGCAGTTCTTC
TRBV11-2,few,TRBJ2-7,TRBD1,CASSLEGTGILYEQYF,TGTGCCAGCAGCTTAGAAGGGACAGGGATCCTCTACGAGCAGTACTTC
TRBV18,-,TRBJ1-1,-,CASSPTFREDEAFF,TGTGCCAGCTCACCAACCTTCCGGGAGGATGAAGCTTTCTTT
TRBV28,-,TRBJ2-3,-,CATSPGSRPDTQYF,TGTGCCACCTCCCCCGGGAGTCGGCCAGATACGCAGTATTTT
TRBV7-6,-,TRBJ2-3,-,CASSSGEETSSTDTQYF,TGTGCCAGCAGCTCTGGGGAGGAGACTTCTAGCACAGATACGCAGTATTTT
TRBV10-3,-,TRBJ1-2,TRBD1,CAISSPGQGDYGYTF,TGTGCCATCAGTTCCCCGGGACAGGGAGACTATGGCTACACCTTC
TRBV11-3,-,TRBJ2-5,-,CASSYSMGSVGTQYF,TGTGCCAGCAGCTACTCGATGGGTAGCGTAGGGACCCAGTACTTC
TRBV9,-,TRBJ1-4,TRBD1,CASSVGGQPEKLFF,TGTGCCAGCAGCGTAGGGGGACAGCCGGAAAAACTGTTTTTT
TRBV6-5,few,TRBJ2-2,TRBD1,CASSPDRSGGELFF,TGTGCCAGCAGTCCGGACAGGTCCGGTGGGGAGCTGTTTTTT
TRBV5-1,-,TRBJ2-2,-,CASSPLEGVAGELFF,TGCGCCAGCAGCCCCCTAGAGGGTGTTGCCGGGGAGCTGTTTTTT
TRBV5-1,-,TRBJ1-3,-,CASSLEGFSGNTIYF,TGCGCCAGCAGCTTGGAAGGGTTCTCTGGAAACACCATATATTTT
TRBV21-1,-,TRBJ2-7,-,CASSPRTGPYEQYF,TGTGCCAGCAGCCCCAGAACAGGGCCCTACGAGCAGTACTTC
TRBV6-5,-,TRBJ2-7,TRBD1,CASSYPRGQGAYEQYF,TGTGCCAGCAGTTACCCGAGGGGACAGGGGGCCTACGAGCAGTACTTC
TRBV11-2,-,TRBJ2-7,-,CASSLGQPYEQYF,TGTGCCAGCAGCTTGGGCCAACCATACGAGCAGTACTTC
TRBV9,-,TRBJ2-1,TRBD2,CASSQSGRGKNEQFF,TGTGCCAGCAGCCAAAGCGGGAGGGGGAAAAATGAGCAGTTCTTC
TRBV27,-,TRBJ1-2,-,CASGAGWIYGYTF,TGTGCCAGCGGGGCAGGGTGGATCTATGGCTACACCTTC
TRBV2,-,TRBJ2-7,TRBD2,CASRLAGLLSVF,TGTGCCAGCAGACTAGCGGGCCTCCTCTCCGTCTTC
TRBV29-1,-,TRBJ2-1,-,CSVEGGQGFYNEQFF,TGCAGCGTAGAAGGGGGACAAGGCTTCTACAATGAGCAGTTCTTC
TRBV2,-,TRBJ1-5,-,CASSDAGGSNQPQHF,TGTGCCAGCAGTGACGCCGGCGGTAGCAATCAGCCCCAGCATTTT
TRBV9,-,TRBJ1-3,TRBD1,CASSSRQGLDDTIYF,TGTGCCAGCAGCTCCCGACAGGGGCTGGACGACACCATATATTTT
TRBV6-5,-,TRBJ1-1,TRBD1,CASKGQGGTEAFF,TGTGCCAGCAAAGGACAGGGGGGCACTGAAGCTTTCTTT
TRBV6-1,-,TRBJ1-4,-,CASSETGLFF,TGTGCCAGCAGTGAGACGGGCCTGTTTTTT
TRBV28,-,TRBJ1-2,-,CASSLLVTTFYGYTF,TGTGCCAGCAGTTTATTAGTCACTACGTTCTATGGCTACACCTTC
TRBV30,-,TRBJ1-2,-,CAWSATGSASAGYTF,TGTGCCTGGAGTGCCACCGGGTCAGCCTCCGCAGGCTACACCTTC
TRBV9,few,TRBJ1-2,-,CASSDRPYGYTF,TGTGCCAGCAGCGACCGGCCCTATGGCTACACCTTC
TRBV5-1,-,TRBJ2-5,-,CASRGGQETQYF,TGCGCCAGCAGGGGGGGACAAGAGACCCAGTACTTC
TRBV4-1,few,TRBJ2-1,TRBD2,CASRHAGTSNEQFF,TGCGCCAGCAGGCACGCCGGGACTAGCAATGAGCAGTTCTTC
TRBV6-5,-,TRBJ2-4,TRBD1,CASSRTGGNIQYF,TGTGCCAGCAGCCGGACAGGCGGAAACATTCAGTACTTC
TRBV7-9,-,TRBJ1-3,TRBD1,CASSDRDRGLAGNTIYF,TGTGCCAGCAGCGACCGGGACAGGGGTTTAGCTGGAAACACCATATATTTT
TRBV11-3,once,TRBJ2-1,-,CASSLVRGDRGYNEQFF,TGTGCCAGCAGCTTAGTAAGAGGGGACCGAGGATACAATGAGCAGTTCTTC
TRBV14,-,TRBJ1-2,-,CASSQVHGAGYTF,TGTGCCAGCAGCCAAGTTCATGGGGCTGGCTACACCTTC
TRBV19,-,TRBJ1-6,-,CASAGTQGRYSPLHF,TGTGCCAGTGCCGGGACCCAGGGTAGATATTCACCCCTCCACTTT
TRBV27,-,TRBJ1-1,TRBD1,CASSLSSGGVPEAFF,TGTGCCAGCAGTTTATCGTCAGGGGGCGTCCCTGAAGCTTTCTTT
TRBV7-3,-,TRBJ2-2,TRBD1,CASSRPRGRDTGELFF,TGTGCCAGCAGCCGCCCCAGGGGGCGGGACACCGGGGAGCTGTTTTTT
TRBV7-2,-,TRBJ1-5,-,CASSLAGYSNQPQHF,TGTGCCAGCAGCTTAGCCGGATATAGCAATCAGCCCCAGCATTTT
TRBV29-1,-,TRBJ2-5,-,CSISKGAGGYQETQYF,TGCAGCATCTCAAAGGGGGCAGGGGGGTACCAAGAGACCCAGTACTTC
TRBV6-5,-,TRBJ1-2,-,CASSYSIRASGGYTF,TGTGCCAGCAGTTACTCGATCAGGGCCTCGGGCGGCTACACCTTC
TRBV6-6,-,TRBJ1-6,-,CASSYGGSSYNSPLHF,TGTGCCAGCAGTTATGGGGGGAGCTCCTATAATTCACCCCTCCACTTT
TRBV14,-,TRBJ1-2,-,CASSQVGRPDVGYTF,TGTGCCAGCAGCCAAGTTGGGCGTCCGGACGTTGGCTACACCTTC
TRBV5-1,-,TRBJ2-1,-,CASSLTLSSSYNEQFF,TGCGCCAGCAGCTTGACACTCTCTAGCTCCTACAATGAGCAGTTCTTC
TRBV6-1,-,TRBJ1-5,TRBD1,CASSVGQAYSNQPQHF,TGTGCCAGCAGTGTCGGACAGGCTTATAGCAATCAGCCCCAGCATTTT
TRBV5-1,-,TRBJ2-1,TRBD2,CASSLELAGVGEQFF,TGCGCCAGCAGCTTGGAACTAGCGGGGGTAGGGGAGCAGTTCTTC
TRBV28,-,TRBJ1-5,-,CASSLRRGGNQPQHF,TGTGCCAGCAGTTTAAGGCGGGGCGGCAATCAGCCCCAGCATTTT